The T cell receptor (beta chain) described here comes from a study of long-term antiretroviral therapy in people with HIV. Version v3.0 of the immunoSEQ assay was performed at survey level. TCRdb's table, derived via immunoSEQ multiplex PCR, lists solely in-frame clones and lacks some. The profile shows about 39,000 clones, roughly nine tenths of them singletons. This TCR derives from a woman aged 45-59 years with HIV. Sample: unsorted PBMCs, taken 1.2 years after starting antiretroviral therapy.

This CDR3 reads CASGGNYGYTF. CDR3 DNA: TGTGCCAGCGGCGGTAACTATGGCTACACCTTC. The V gene is TRBV9, the J gene TRBJ1-2; D uncertain. CDR1 is SGDLS and CDR2 is YYNGEE in the germline V gene. The CDR3 has 11 residues. V was cut by 7 bases and J by 1 base, with 5 bases left in between.